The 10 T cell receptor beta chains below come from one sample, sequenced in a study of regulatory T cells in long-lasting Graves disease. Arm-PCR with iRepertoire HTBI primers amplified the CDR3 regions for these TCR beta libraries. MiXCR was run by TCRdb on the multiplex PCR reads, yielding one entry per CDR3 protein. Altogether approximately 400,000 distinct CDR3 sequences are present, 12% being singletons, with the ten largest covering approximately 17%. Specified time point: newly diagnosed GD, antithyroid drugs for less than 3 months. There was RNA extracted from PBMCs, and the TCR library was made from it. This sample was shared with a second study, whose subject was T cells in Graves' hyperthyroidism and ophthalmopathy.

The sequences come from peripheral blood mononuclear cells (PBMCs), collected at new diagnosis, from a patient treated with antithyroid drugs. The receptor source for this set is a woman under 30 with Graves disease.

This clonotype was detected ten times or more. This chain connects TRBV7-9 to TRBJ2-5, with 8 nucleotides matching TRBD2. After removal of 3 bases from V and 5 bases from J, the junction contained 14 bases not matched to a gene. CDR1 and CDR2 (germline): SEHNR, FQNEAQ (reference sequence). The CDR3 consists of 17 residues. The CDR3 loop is CASSFPIPTSVDETQYF. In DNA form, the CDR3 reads TGTGCCAGCAGCTTCCCAATCCCGACTAGCGTGGACGAGACCCAGTACTTC. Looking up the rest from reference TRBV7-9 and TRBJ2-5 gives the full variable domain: DTGVSQNPRHKITKRGQNVTFRCDPISEHNRLYWYRQTLGQGPEFLTYFQNEAQLEKSRLLSDRFSAERPKGSFSTLEIQRTEQGDSAMYLCASSFPIPTSVDETQYFGPGTRLLVL.

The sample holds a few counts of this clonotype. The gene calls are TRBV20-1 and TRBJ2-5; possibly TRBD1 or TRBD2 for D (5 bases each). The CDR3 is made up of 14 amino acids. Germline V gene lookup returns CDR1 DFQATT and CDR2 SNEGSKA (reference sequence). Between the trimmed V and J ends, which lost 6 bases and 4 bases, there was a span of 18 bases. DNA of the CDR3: TGCAGTGCCGAGGCTATGGGGGAAGGAGAGACCCAGTACTTC. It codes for CSAEAMGEGETQYF.

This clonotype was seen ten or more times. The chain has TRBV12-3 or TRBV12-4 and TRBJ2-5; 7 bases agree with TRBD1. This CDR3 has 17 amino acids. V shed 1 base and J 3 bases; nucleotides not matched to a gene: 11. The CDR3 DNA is TGTGCCAGCAGTTTAGGGGGAACCGGGACAGAGGAAGAGACCCAGTACTTC. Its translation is CASSLGGTGTEEETQYF.

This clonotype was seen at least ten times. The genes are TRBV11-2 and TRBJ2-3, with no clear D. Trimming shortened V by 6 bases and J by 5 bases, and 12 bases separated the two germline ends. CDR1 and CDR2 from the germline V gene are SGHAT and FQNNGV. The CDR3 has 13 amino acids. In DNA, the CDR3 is TGTGCCAGCAGACAAACAGAAAGAGATACGCAGTATTTT. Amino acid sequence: CASRQTERDTQYF. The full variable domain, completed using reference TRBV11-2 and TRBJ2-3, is EAGVAQSPRYKIIEKRQSVAFWCNPISGHATLYWYQQILGQGPKLLIQFQNNGVVDDSQLPKDRFSAERLKGVDSTLKIQPAKLEDSAVYLCASRQTERDTQYFGPGTRLTVL.

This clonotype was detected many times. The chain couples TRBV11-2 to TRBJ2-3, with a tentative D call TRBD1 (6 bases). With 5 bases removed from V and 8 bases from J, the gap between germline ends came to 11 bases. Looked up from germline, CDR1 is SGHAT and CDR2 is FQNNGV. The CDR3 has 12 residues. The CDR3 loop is CASSLRQVTQYF. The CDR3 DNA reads TGTGCCAGCAGCCTTAGACAGGTTACGCAGTATTTT. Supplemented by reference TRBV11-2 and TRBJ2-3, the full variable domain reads EAGVAQSPRYKIIEKRQSVAFWCNPISGHATLYWYQQILGQGPKLLIQFQNNGVVDDSQLPKDRFSAERLKGVDSTLKIQPAKLEDSAVYLCASSLRQVTQYFGPGTRLTVL.

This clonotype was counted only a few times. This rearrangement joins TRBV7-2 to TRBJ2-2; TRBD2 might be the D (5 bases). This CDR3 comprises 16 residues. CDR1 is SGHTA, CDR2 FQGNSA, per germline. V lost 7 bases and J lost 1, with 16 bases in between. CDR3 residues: CASNPRPGENTGELFF. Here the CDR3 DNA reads TGTGCCAGCAACCCACGCCCCGGGGAGAACACCGGGGAGCTGTTTTTT.

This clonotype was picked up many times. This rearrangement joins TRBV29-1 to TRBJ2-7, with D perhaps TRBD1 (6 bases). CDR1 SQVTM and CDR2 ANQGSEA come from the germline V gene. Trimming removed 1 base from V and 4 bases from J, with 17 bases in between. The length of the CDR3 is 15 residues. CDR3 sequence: CSVEAGTPEPYEQYF. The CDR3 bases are TGCAGCGTTGAAGCAGGGACACCCGAGCCATACGAGCAGTACTTC.

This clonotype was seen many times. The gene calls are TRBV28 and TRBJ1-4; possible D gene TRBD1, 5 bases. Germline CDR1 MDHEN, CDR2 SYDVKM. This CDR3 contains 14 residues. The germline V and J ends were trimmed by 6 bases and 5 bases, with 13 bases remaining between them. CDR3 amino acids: CASSPGRKNEKLFF. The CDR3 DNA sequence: TGTGCCAGCAGCCCGGGACGGAAGAATGAAAAACTGTTTTTT.

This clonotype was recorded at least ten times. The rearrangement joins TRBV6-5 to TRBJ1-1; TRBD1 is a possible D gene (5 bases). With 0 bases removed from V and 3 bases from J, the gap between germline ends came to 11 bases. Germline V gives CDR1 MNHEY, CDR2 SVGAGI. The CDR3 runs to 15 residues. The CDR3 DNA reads TGTGCCAGCAGTTACTCGTTGTCAGGGTACACTGAAGCTTTCTTT. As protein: CASSYSLSGYTEAFF.

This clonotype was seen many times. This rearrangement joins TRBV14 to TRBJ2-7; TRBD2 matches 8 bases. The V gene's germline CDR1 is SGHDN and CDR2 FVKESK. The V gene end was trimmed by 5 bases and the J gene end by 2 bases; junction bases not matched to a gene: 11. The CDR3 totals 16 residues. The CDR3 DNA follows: TGTGCCAGCAGCTCGTCGGGCGGGAGGTTGACCTACGAGCAGTACTTC. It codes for CASSSSGGRLTYEQYF.